The 27 T cell receptor beta chains presented below share a single source sample, sequenced in a study of follicular helper T cells after annual influenza vaccination. Time point specified: 2014-2015 season, 7 days after vaccination. TCRdb's table, derived via immunoSEQ multiplex PCR, lists solely in-frame clones and lacks some. The table lists some 3,000 clones, about 86% of them singletons. Sequenced here: CXCR5+ CD38- circulating T follicular helper cells from blood, sampled 7 days after influenza vaccination. The subset is: circulating Tfh, non-naive CD4+CXCR5+PD-1+ (ICOS+CD38+ or ICOS-CD38-). These receptors came from an adult who received the influenza vaccine.

The chain links TRBV7-2 to TRBJ2-7, with a tentative D call TRBD2 (5 bases). The CDR3 is 14 amino acids. V lost 3 bases and J 3 bases, leaving 12 bases between the germline ends. Germline-derived CDR1 and CDR2 are SGHTA and FQGNSA. In DNA form, the CDR3 reads TGTGCCAGCAGCTTCCTAGGAGGTTACTACGAGCAGTACTTC. The encoded protein is CASSFLGGYYEQYF.

The chain couples TRBV7-2 to TRBJ1-5, with D tentatively TRBD1 (6 bases). CDR1 SGHTA and CDR2 FQGNSA come from the germline V gene. V lost 5 bases and J 6 bases, leaving 11 bases between the germline ends. The CDR3 has 13 amino acids. CDR3 DNA: TGTGCCAGCAGCAAACTCAGGGGTCAGCCCCAGCATTTT. Its protein product is CASSKLRGQPQHF.

V and J are TRBV7-2 and TRBJ1-2; no reliable D call. Per the germline V gene, CDR1 is SGHTA and CDR2 is FQGNSA. The CDR3 has 15 residues. V was clipped by 3 bases and J by 6 bases, with 17 bases between them. Here the CDR3 DNA reads TGTGCCAGCAGCTTCTTCGGTAGAGTCGGAGATGGCTACACCTTC. Translating it yields CASSFFGRVGDGYTF.

In its sample, this clone was seen a few times. The gene calls are TRBV18 and TRBJ2-3; D is unclear. The CDR3 contains 13 residues. Germline lookup yields CDR1 KGHSH and CDR2 LQKENI. Deletions cut 2 bases from V and 3 bases from J, with 6 bases between. CDR3 bases: TGTGCCAGCTCACCAGGGCAGACAGATACGCAGTATTTT. Translation gives CASSPGQTDTQYF.

This chain connects TRBV18 to TRBJ1-3; 8 bases fit TRBD1. After removal of 3 bases from V and 4 bases from J, the junction contained 5 bases not matched to a gene. This CDR3 spans 15 amino acids. CDR1 is KGHSH, CDR2 LQKENI, per germline. The CDR3 DNA sequence: TGTGCCAGCTCACCGGGACAGGTCTTCGGAAACACCATATATTTT. It is translated as CASSPGQVFGNTIYF.

V gene TRBV19 combines with J gene TRBJ2-5, with no clear D. Germline lookup yields CDR1 LNHDA and CDR2 SQIVND (reference sequence). The CDR3 has 11 amino acids. V shed 3 bases and J shed 5 bases, with 4 bases lying between them. The CDR3 DNA is TGTGCCAGTAGTATCGAGGAGACCCAGTACTTC. It encodes CASSIEETQYF.

V is TRBV6-5 and J is TRBJ1-4; perhaps TRBD1 as D (6 bases). This CDR3 has 15 amino acids. In germline, CDR1 is MNHEY, CDR2 SVGAGI. The V and J ends lost 4 bases and 8 bases respectively, with 17 bases between them. The CDR3 DNA follows: TGTGCCAGCAGTTCCGGACAGAAGGGGGGGGAAAAACTGTTTTTT. Residues: CASSSGQKGGEKLFF.

The CDR3, as DNA: TGTGCCAGCAGCGAGGGGGGCCCCTACAATGAGCAGTTCTTC. This encodes CASSEGGPYNEQFF. The chain joins TRBV9 to TRBJ2-1; D may correspond to TRBD1 or TRBD2 (6 bases each). CDR1 is SGDLS and CDR2 is YYNGEE in the germline V gene. The CDR3 is 14 amino acids. The V and J ends lost 3 bases and 2 bases respectively, with 9 bases between them.

This chain uses TRBV11-2 with TRBJ1-2; 8 nucleotides match TRBD1. Trimming removed 3 bases from V and 5 bases from J; junction bases left unmatched: 8. CDR3 size: 15 residues. Germline CDR1 reads SGHAT; CDR2 reads FQNNGV. In DNA, the CDR3 is TGTGCCAGCAGCTTCGACAGGGGCGAGGGGTATGGCTACACCTTC. As protein: CASSFDRGEGYGYTF. Variable domain in full (rest from reference TRBV11-2 and TRBJ1-2): EAGVAQSPRYKIIEKRQSVAFWCNPISGHATLYWYQQILGQGPKLLIQFQNNGVVDDSQLPKDRFSAERLKGVDSTLKIQPAKLEDSAVYLCASSFDRGEGYGYTFGSGTRLTVV.

The J gene is TRBJ2-2, the V gene TRBV5-4; D is possibly TRBD2 (7 bases). The CDR3 totals 13 residues. V lost 7 bases and J 3 bases, leaving 10 bases between the germline ends. CDR1 is SGHNT, CDR2 YYREEE, per germline (reference sequence). CDR3 nucleotide sequence: TGTGCCAGCGGGGGGGGCTACACCGGGGAGCTGTTTTTT. Encoded protein: CASGGGYTGELFF. The whole variable domain, remainder taken from reference TRBV5-4 and TRBJ2-2, is ETGVTQSPTHLIKTRGQQVTLRCSSQSGHNTVSWYQQALGQGPQFIFQYYREEENGRGNFPPRFSGLQFPNYSSELNVNALELDDSALYLCASGGGYTGELFFGEGSRLTVL.

V and J are TRBV27 and TRBJ2-1; TRBD1 is a possible D gene (6 bases). Germline-derived CDR1 and CDR2 are MNHEY and SMNVEV (reference sequence). This CDR3 has 13 residues. The V gene lost 10 bases and the J gene lost 4 bases, with 14 bases spanning the gap. The CDR3 region has the DNA TGTGCCACTCCGGGACATAAGTACAATGAGCAGTTCTTC. Protein sequence: CATPGHKYNEQFF.

The chain has TRBV5-6 and TRBJ1-1; D is unresolved. This CDR3 has 11 residues. Trimming took off 4 bases at V and 5 bases at J, with 6 bases between the two ends. Germline CDR1 and CDR2: SGHDT and YYEEEE. CDR3 loop: CASSIRTEAFF. DNA of the CDR3: TGTGCCAGCAGCATAAGGACTGAAGCTTTCTTT.

This rearrangement joins TRBV18 to TRBJ1-1, with TRBD1 matching over 7 bases. J was trimmed by 4 bases and V by 3 bases; bases with no gene match: 8. CDR3 size: 15 residues. From germline, CDR1 is KGHSH and CDR2 LQKENI. Written as DNA, the CDR3 is TGTGCCAGCTCACCTGAGACAGGGCGAGGCACTGAAGCTTTCTTT. Translating gives CASSPETGRGTEAFF.

The CDR3 loop is CASSQGQRGHNEQFF. The CDR3 DNA reads TGCGCCAGCAGCCAAGGCCAGCGGGGGCACAATGAGCAGTTCTTC. The rearrangement links TRBV4-1 to TRBJ2-1; 8 nucleotides align to TRBD2. The CDR3 totals 15 residues. Looked up from germline, CDR1 is MGHRA and CDR2 is YSYEKL. J lost 5 bases, V lost 1 base, and 4 bases had no gene match.

This chain uses TRBV11-2 with TRBJ2-2, with 7 bases aligning to TRBD1. The J segment lost 4 bases and the V segment lost 6 bases, leaving 5 bases of the junction unmatched. CDR3 length: 14 residues. Germline assignment: CDR1 SGHAT and CDR2 FQNNGV. The CDR3: CASRPTGPTGELFF. In nucleotides, the CDR3 is TGTGCCAGCAGGCCGACAGGGCCCACCGGGGAGCTGTTTTTT.

V and J are TRBV29-1 and TRBJ2-7, with TRBD2 matching over 9 bases. With V trimmed by 7 bases and J by 0 bases, 10 bases remained unmatched. The CDR3 covers 15 residues. Germline CDR1 and CDR2: SQVTM and ANQGSEA. In DNA form, the CDR3 reads TGCAGCGCCTCCGGCGGGGGGGAGAGCTCCTACGAGCAGTACTTC. Translating gives CSASGGGESSYEQYF.

This chain uses TRBV5-6 with TRBJ2-5; possible D gene TRBD1, 6 bases. This CDR3 is 14 amino acids long. The V gene's germline CDR1 is SGHDT and CDR2 YYEEEE. V was cut by 0 bases and J by 2 bases, with 8 bases left in between. CDR3 in amino acids: CASSLVGQQETQYF. The CDR3 region has the DNA TGTGCCAGCAGCTTGGTAGGACAGCAAGAGACCCAGTACTTC.

The V and J genes are TRBV7-8 and TRBJ2-1; 13 bases are shared with TRBD2. Germline assignment: CDR1 SGHVS and CDR2 FQNEAQ. V was clipped by 5 bases and J by 10 bases; unmatched bases: 20. This CDR3 is built from 19 residues. The CDR3 is CASSTTRLAGGHGPREQFF. The CDR3 nucleotides read TGTGCCAGCAGCACCACCCGACTAGCGGGGGGTCATGGGCCTCGGGAGCAGTTCTTC.

Only one count was recorded for this clone. The rearrangement uses TRBV4-2 and TRBJ2-4, with 16 bases matching TRBD2. The ends lost 0 bases at V and 6 bases at J; junction bases unmatched: 5. Germline assignment: CDR1 LGHNA and CDR2 YNFKEQ. The CDR3 loop spans 18 amino acids. Written as DNA, the CDR3 is TGTGCCAGCAGCCAAGAAGGGACTAGCGGGGGGGCGAGAAACATTCAGTACTTC. As protein: CASSQEGTSGGARNIQYF.

V gene TRBV11-1 combines with J gene TRBJ1-1; D remains unclear. The CDR3 runs to 14 residues. Trimming left V 3 bases short and J 3 bases short, with 11 bases between. CDR1 is SGHAT and CDR2 is FQDESV in the germline V gene (reference sequence). CDR3 bases: TGTGCCAGCAGCTTGGCAACCAGACACACTGAAGCTTTCTTT. It codes for CASSLATRHTEAFF.

The chain carries TRBV9 and TRBJ1-4; no firm D call. The CDR3 sequence is 15 residues long. Deletions cut 4 bases from V and 0 bases from J, with 10 bases between. Germline CDR1 is SGDLS and CDR2 is YYNGEE. This CDR3 reads CASSPTGTTNEKLFF. The CDR3 nucleotides are TGTGCCAGCAGCCCGACGGGGACAACTAATGAAAAACTGTTTTTT.

Note on this clone: The sample holds other DNA sequences that translate to the same CDR3. The chain uses TRBV7-8 and TRBJ1-2; TRBD1 might be the D (6 bases). CDR3 length equals 15 residues. Trimming left V 1 base short and J 8 bases short, with 17 bases between. The germline gives CDR1 SGHVS, CDR2 FQNEAQ. The CDR3 sequence is CASSLVPGGAGGYTF. The CDR3 DNA sequence: TGTGCCAGCAGCTTAGTTCCCGGGGGCGCGGGGGGCTACACCTTC.

The rearrangement uses TRBV5-5 and TRBJ1-1; D gene ambiguous. V lost 0 bases and J lost 1, with 10 bases in between. The CDR3 consists of 15 residues. CDR1 and CDR2 (germline): SGHKS, YYEKEE (reference sequence). The CDR3 loop is CASSLDFRGNTEAFF. The CDR3 nucleotides are TGTGCCAGCAGCTTGGACTTTCGGGGGAACACTGAAGCTTTCTTT.

The chain links TRBV6-4 to TRBJ1-1; D gene ambiguous. CDR1 is MRHNA, CDR2 SNTAGT, per germline. CDR3 length equals 14 residues. V was cut by 0 bases and J by 7 bases, with 12 bases left in between. For the CDR3, the DNA is TGTGCCAGCAGTGACTCTTCGGGGTCGAATGAAGCTTTCTTT. This encodes CASSDSSGSNEAFF.

V is TRBV10-2 and J is TRBJ1-5; 8 bases agree with TRBD1. The length of the CDR3 is 17 residues. Germline V CDR1 and CDR2: WSHSY, SAAADI. V lost 6 bases to trimming and J lost 1 base; unmatched junction nucleotides: 11. The CDR3 spells CASRGQDEGASNQPQHF. The DNA of the CDR3 is TGCGCCAGCAGGGGACAGGATGAAGGCGCGAGCAATCAGCCCCAGCATTTT.

The chain combines TRBV19 with TRBJ1-6; a possible D gene is TRBD1 (6 bases). Germline CDR1 and CDR2: LNHDA and SQIVND (reference sequence). V shed 5 bases and J shed 9 bases, with 14 bases lying between them. The CDR3 sequence is 14 residues long. In nucleotides, the CDR3 is TGTGCCAGTAGTGGACAGTCTCTATTTTCACCCCTCCACTTT. The encoded protein is CASSGQSLFSPLHF.

This sequence joins TRBV10-3 and TRBJ1-5; no clear D gene. The V gene's germline CDR1 is ENHRY and CDR2 SYGVKD. V gave up 3 bases and J gave up 0 bases, with 3 bases separating them. This CDR3 comprises 13 residues. CDR3 amino acids: CAISDNSNQPQHF. DNA of the CDR3: TGTGCCATCAGTGACAATAGCAATCAGCCCCAGCATTTT.